This entry describes one T cell receptor (beta chain). Assay: immunoSEQ multiplex PCR; the TCRdb copy retains only in-frame clones and omits some. This table holds approximately 89,000 clones, approximately 94% found once. This specimen belongs to a study of technical replicates of blood from several donors. The V end lost 5 bases, the J end lost 3 bases, and 11 bases lay between the germline ends. Germline assignment: CDR1 SGHTA and CDR2 FQGNSA. The CDR3 is 13 amino acids. The rearrangement joins TRBV7-2 to TRBJ2-7; D is possibly TRBD2 (6 bases). This sequence originates from a human donor in good health. The sequenced sample was T cells isolated from PBMCs. CDR3 loop: CASSPQGLYEQYF. In DNA, the CDR3 is TGTGCCAGCAGCCCCCAGGGACTCTACGAGCAGTACTTC.